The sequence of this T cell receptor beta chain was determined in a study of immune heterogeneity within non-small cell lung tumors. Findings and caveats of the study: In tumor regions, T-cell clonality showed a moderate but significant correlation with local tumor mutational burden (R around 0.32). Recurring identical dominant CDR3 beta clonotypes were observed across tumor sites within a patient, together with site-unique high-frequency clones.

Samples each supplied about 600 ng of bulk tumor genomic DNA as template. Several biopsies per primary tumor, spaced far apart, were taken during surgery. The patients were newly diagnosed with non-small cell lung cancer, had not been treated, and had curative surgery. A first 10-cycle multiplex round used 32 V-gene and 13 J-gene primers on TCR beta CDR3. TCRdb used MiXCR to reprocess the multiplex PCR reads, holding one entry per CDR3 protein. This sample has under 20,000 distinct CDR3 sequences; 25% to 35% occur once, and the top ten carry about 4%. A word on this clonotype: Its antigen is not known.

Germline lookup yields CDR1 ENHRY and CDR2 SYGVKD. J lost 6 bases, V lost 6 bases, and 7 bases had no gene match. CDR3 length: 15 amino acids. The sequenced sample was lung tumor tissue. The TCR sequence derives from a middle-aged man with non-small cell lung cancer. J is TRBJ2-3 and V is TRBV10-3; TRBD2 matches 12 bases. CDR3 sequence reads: CAIRATSGRLDTQYF. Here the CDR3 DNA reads TGTGCCATCAGGGCCACTAGCGGGAGGTTGGATACGCAGTATTTT.